The source of this T cell receptor beta chain is a study of blood T cell repertoires in COVID-19 (dated by TCRdb to 2019 to 2021). The study in broad terms: Samples covering the acute and convalescent phases of COVID-19 were provided by collaborators in the United States, Italy and Spain. Deeply sampled blood TCRbeta repertoires from subjects exposed to, actively infected with, or recovered from COVID-19 were included in the dataset. Sample metadata almost always included a de-identified subject ID, COVID-19 status, age in years and sex. The prospective study material was composed of cDNA or gDNA derived from T cells, B-cell-depleted T cells, or PBMCs. Where available, HLA class I and class II types were taken from metadata supplied by the sample provider and were not determined by assay-based typing. Samples came from the ongoing ImmuneRACE study (first 160 participants) plus 1,254 subjects from 6 global collaborators. A freely available public database, intended as a resource for researchers studying the immune response to SARS-CoV-2, is where the repertoires were released.

Notes on this clone: The antigen this receptor binds is unknown. No much larger clone is present one base from it, and per-base qualities are unavailable.

Enrolling through a virtual design, the prospective study's participants ranged in age from roughly 18 to 90 years and lived across some 23 United States geographic areas. In the prospective study, cohorts were assigned on the basis of participant-reported clinical history obtained from a screening survey and a study questionnaire. Exposed participants had been in contact with someone with a PCR-confirmed or clinician-diagnosed COVID-19 case within 2 weeks of study entry. Each participant in the prospective study had whole blood, serum and a nasopharyngeal or oropharyngeal swab collected by mobile phlebotomists. Participants in the prospective study had the option to provide additional blood draws and questionnaires over an approximately two-month period. Prospective study blood samples were shipped either frozen or at room temperature before DNA extraction. The CDR3 contains 15 residues, cysteine and phenylalanine counted. The read is trimmed to its CDR3 DNA, 45 bases read in frame from base 1. Per the germline V gene, LGHNA is the CDR1 and YNFKEQ is the CDR2. V loses 0 bases, J loses 4 bases, and the germline ends lie 13 bases apart.

What the work shows at the level of the full study, not this receptor alone: Clinical and demographic metadata were provided uncurated, with the amount varying by source and participant.

TCRbeta CDR3 regions were amplified from genomic DNA by means of the immunoSEQ Assay, a bias-controlled multiplex PCR. Per the authors' processing: The number of nucleated cells in each sample was estimated from the amplification of reference gene primers within the assay. To quantify the absolute abundance of each unique TCRbeta CDR3 rearrangement, sequence reads were collapsed and filtered. For each sample, productive Simpson clonality was calculated as the square root of Simpson's diversity index over productive rearrangements. TCRdb provides this immuneACCESS table in a form limited to in-frame rearrangements. Some clones are lacking; in checked studies, under half of them reflect an unresolved V gene, and why the rest are absent is not known. V, J and clone size reflect that table, while D and trimming were determined from the DNA. Across this sample there are about 200,000 clones, with roughly four fifths seen only once. In total, the top ten clones hold approximately 4.8% of the sample.

The source of this sequence is a woman aged 50 to 60 who had been exposed to COVID-19. Rearrangement joined TRBV4-2 to TRBJ2-7, with TRBD1 as a weak D call on 5 bases. Sequencing was performed on PBMCs or T cells enriched from blood (not recorded which). The CDR3 amino acid sequence is: CASSQDSGALYEQYF. The bases are TGTGCCAGCAGCCAAGATAGTGGGGCCTTATACGAGCAGTACTTC.